One sample yielded the 10 T cell receptor beta chains listed below, sequenced in a study of OX40 agonist ivuxolimab in advanced cancers. This table comes from immunoSEQ multiplex PCR, and its TCRdb copy is limited to in-frame clones, with some not included. The table includes roughly 60,000 clones, about 90% detected once. The material sequenced was CD4+ or CD8+ T cells sorted from blood, taken in a trial of the OX40 agonist ivuxolimab. Receptor source: an adult with an advanced solid tumor such as melanoma, head and neck, liver or kidney cancer.

V is TRBV5-1 and J is TRBJ2-5; D unresolved. The DNA end is more similar to TRBJ2-7, so the J call may be wrong. Per germline, CDR1 SGHRS and CDR2 YFSETQ. This CDR3 has 14 amino acids. CDR3: CASSLPTVSYEQYF. CDR3 nucleotides: TGCGCCAGCAGCCTACCGACGGTCTCCTACGAGCAGTACTTC.

The V call is TRBV7-2, the J call TRBJ2-5; perhaps TRBD2 as D (6 bases). The germline CDR1 and CDR2 sequences are SGHTA and FQGNSA. V was cut by 3 bases and J by 5 bases, with 19 bases left in between. The CDR3 contains 16 residues. CDR3 bases: TGTGCCAGCAGCTTTTCTACGGCGGGGCTTTGGGAGACCCAGTACTTC. This translates into CASSFSTAGLWETQYF.

The chain recombines TRBV2 with TRBJ2-7; D uncertain. Germline V gene lookup returns CDR1 SNHLY and CDR2 FYNNEI. Trimming removed 7 bases at V and 1 base at J, with 8 bases between. The CDR3 is 12 amino acids. The CDR3: CASNEESYEQYF. CDR3 in DNA: TGTGCCAGCAACGAGGAGTCCTACGAGCAGTACTTC.

CDR3 nucleotides: TGTGCCAGCAGTACCGACAGAGGGGCTAACTATGGCTACACCTTC. Translated, it gives CASSTDRGANYGYTF. V and J are TRBV27 and TRBJ1-2; D possibly corresponds to TRBD1 (5 bases). Trimming pared 5 bases from V and 0 bases from J, leaving 13 bases between. The CDR3 length is 15 residues. Per the germline V gene, CDR1 is MNHEY and CDR2 is SMNVEV (reference sequence).

J is TRBJ1-5 and V is TRBV7-2, with D possibly being TRBD1 (5 bases). This CDR3 spans 14 amino acids. Trimming cost V 5 bases and J 6 bases, with 14 bases left between them. Germline V CDR1 and CDR2: SGHTA, FQGNSA. CDR3 in DNA: TGTGCCAGCAGCGAACTACAGGCAGGTCAGCCCCAGCATTTT. Amino acids: CASSELQAGQPQHF.

A single count supports this clone. The rearrangement links TRBV19 to TRBJ2-1; TRBD2 matches at 7 bases. This CDR3 is 15 amino acids long. Trimming took 8 bases from V and 0 from J; bases not matched to a gene: 7. Germline CDR1 and CDR2: LNHDA and SQIVND (reference sequence). CDR3 in DNA: TGTGCCAGTGAAACTAGCGTCAGCTCCTACAATGAGCAGTTCTTC. Translating gives CASETSVSSYNEQFF.

The chain employs TRBV10-2 and TRBJ1-1; 8 nucleotides align to TRBD1. Germline CDR1 WSHSY, CDR2 SAAADI. This CDR3 comprises 14 residues. The V and J ends lost 7 bases and 5 bases, in that order; junction bases with no gene match: 9. CDR3 protein: CASTKTGAGTEAFF. The CDR3 DNA reads TGCGCCAGCACCAAGACAGGGGCGGGGACTGAAGCTTTCTTT.

This chain joins TRBV21-1 and TRBJ2-1; the table's D gene call, TRBD2, was not cross checked with the DNA. TRBV21-1 is a recognized pseudogene. There are 16 residues in the CDR3. CDR3 bases: TGTGCCAGCAGCAAAGATCCCGGGACTAGCTACAATGAGCAGTTCTTC. Translation gives CASSKDPGTSYNEQFF.

This rearrangement joins TRBV11-3 to TRBJ2-2, with 9 bases fitting TRBD2. CDR3 length: 13 amino acids. Germline V gene sequence: CDR1 SGHNT, CDR2 YENEEA. Trimming took 8 bases from V and 3 from J; bases not matched to a gene: 1. The CDR3 sequence: CASAGGYTGELFF. For the CDR3, the DNA is TGTGCCAGCGCGGGAGGGTACACCGGGGAGCTGTTTTTT.

The rearrangement uses TRBV29-1 and TRBJ2-2; D might be TRBD1 (5 bases). CDR3 length: 14 amino acids. Germline-derived CDR1 and CDR2 are SQVTM and ANQGSEA. Trimming cost V 7 bases and J 4 bases, with 16 bases left between them. CDR3 DNA sequence: TGCAGCGCCCTCCAGGGCGGAGTCACCGGGGAGCTGTTTTTT. It encodes CSALQGGVTGELFF.